A single sample gave rise to the 30 T cell receptor beta chains below, sequenced in a study of T-cell reconstitution after alpha-beta-depleted transplantation in children. A TCRbeta library incorporating unique molecular identifiers was prepared. From the PCR reads, TCRdb called clonotypes with MiXCR, one entry per CDR3 protein. The data contain a few hundred thousand distinct CDR3 sequences, around 9.9% of them seen just once; the ten biggest clones take up 4.5% to 7%. The sample was PBMCs from the stem cell graft donor, taken from the stem cell graft. These receptors all come from a human donor who donated a stem cell graft to a child with acute myeloid leukemia.

The V and J genes are TRBV30 and TRBJ2-7; D is ambiguous. Trimming shortened V by 0 bases and J by 6 bases, and 18 bases separated the two germline ends. In germline, CDR1 is GTSNPN, CDR2 SVGIG (reference sequence). The CDR3 consists of 15 residues. The chain's CDR3 is CAWSVSPLMISEQYF. The CDR3 bases are TGTGCCTGGAGTGTGTCCCCCCTAATGATCTCCGAGCAGTACTTC.

This clonotype occurred many times. The chain carries TRBV5-6 and TRBJ2-3, with D possibly being TRBD1 or TRBD2 (6 bases each). CDR1 is SGHDT and CDR2 is YYEEEE in the germline V gene. V shed 4 bases and J shed 5 bases, with 11 bases lying between them. CDR3 size: 13 residues. This CDR3 is CASSGGPEDTQYF. The CDR3 DNA follows: TGTGCCAGCAGCGGGGGGCCTGAAGATACGCAGTATTTT.

The rearrangement joins TRBV4-3 to TRBJ2-7; D is possibly TRBD2 (6 bases). The CDR3 is made up of 18 amino acids. Looked up from germline, CDR1 is LGHNA and CDR2 is YSLEER. V lost 0 bases and J 0 bases, leaving 18 bases between the germline ends. CDR3 coding DNA: TGCGCCAGCAGCCAAGATCATGGAGGAGGGGCGGGCTCCTACGAGCAGTACTTC. It translates to CASSQDHGGGAGSYEQYF.

The chain joins TRBV7-9 to TRBJ2-1; D gene uncertain. Trimming took off 1 base at V and 7 bases at J, with 8 bases between the two ends. This CDR3 contains 13 residues. The germline V gene has CDR1 SEHNR and CDR2 FQNEAQ (reference sequence). CDR3 sequence reads: CASSLVWGNEQFF. In DNA form, the CDR3 reads TGTGCCAGCAGCTTAGTATGGGGTAATGAGCAGTTCTTC.

This clonotype was recorded a few times. The chain combines TRBV5-1 with TRBJ2-3; D is possibly TRBD1 (6 bases). The V gene's germline CDR1 is SGHRS and CDR2 YFSETQ. The CDR3 loop spans 14 amino acids. Trimming took 6 bases from V and 1 from J, leaving 12 bases between them. Written as DNA, the CDR3 is TGCGCCAGCACCACAGGGTTAGGCACAGATACGCAGTATTTT. Translated, it gives CASTTGLGTDTQYF.

There are a few counts of this clonotype. The rearrangement links TRBV6-1 to TRBJ1-5; D gene uncertain. The CDR3 extends over 13 amino acids. Trimming took 3 bases from V and 3 from J, leaving 6 bases between them. CDR1 is MNHNS and CDR2 is SASEGT in the germline V gene. In DNA, the CDR3 is TGTGCCAGCAGTGACCAGTCCAATCAGCCCCAGCATTTT. Translating it yields CASSDQSNQPQHF.

The chain employs TRBV29-1 and TRBJ1-1, with TRBD1 as a possible D gene (6 bases). The V and J ends lost 6 bases and 5 bases respectively, with 19 bases between them. The CDR3 length is 14 residues. From germline, CDR1 is SQVTM and CDR2 ANQGSEA. CDR3 residues: CSVAPGARRTEAFF. CDR3 nucleotide sequence: TGCAGCGTGGCCCCGGGGGCCAGGAGAACTGAAGCTTTCTTT.

This clonotype has just a few counts. This rearrangement joins TRBV20-1 to TRBJ2-1, with D possibly matching TRBD1 (8 bases). Trimming removed 4 bases from V and 7 bases from J, with 20 bases in between. The CDR3 is made up of 15 amino acids. Germline V gives CDR1 DFQATT, CDR2 SNEGSKA (reference sequence). CDR3 protein: CSATTGGRGLNEQFF. In DNA form, the CDR3 reads TGCAGTGCTACAACGGGAGGCAGGGGGCTAAATGAGCAGTTCTTC.

The rearrangement joins TRBV12-3 or TRBV12-4 to TRBJ1-2; TRBD1 agrees at 9 bases. This CDR3 comprises 15 residues. J gave up 4 bases and V 3 bases, and 6 bases lay outside the gene matches. The CDR3 here is CASSFRDRDLYGYTF. The CDR3 region has the DNA TGTGCCAGCAGTTTCCGGGACAGGGACCTCTATGGCTACACCTTC.

The sample holds a few counts of this clonotype. The chain has TRBV6-4 and TRBJ2-1; D call uncertain. V shed 6 bases and J shed 9 bases, with 21 bases lying between them. The CDR3 totals 15 residues. From germline, CDR1 is MRHNA and CDR2 SNTAGT. The DNA of the CDR3 is TGTGCCAGCAGCCCCCCTTCTGGACCAGCCGCTGAGCAGTTCTTC. This codes for CASSPPSGPAAEQFF.

This clonotype was seen repeatedly, ten times or more. The chain couples TRBV20-1 to TRBJ1-6, with D possibly TRBD1 on 5 matching bases. From germline, CDR1 is DFQATT and CDR2 SNEGSKA (reference sequence). Trimming left V 6 bases short and J 0 bases short, with 15 bases between. The CDR3 runs to 16 residues. The CDR3 nucleotides read TGCAGTGCCAGAAGGTCGCAGGGCTCCTATAATTCACCCCTCCACTTT. Protein sequence: CSARRSQGSYNSPLHF.

This clonotype has ten or more counts. J is TRBJ1-2 and V is TRBV28; 9 bases map to TRBD1. V gave up 4 bases and J gave up 4 bases; unmatched junction bases: 7. CDR3 size: 15 residues. Per the germline V gene, CDR1 is MDHEN and CDR2 is SYDVKM. In nucleotides, the CDR3 is TGTGCCAGCAGTTCCCCGGGACAGGGCGGCTATGGCTACACCTTC. This translates into CASSSPGQGGYGYTF.

V is TRBV12-3 or TRBV12-4 and J is TRBJ2-1; a weak D match, TRBD2 (6 bases). This CDR3 is 14 amino acids long. The ends were cut back, 4 bases at V and 7 bases at J, with 14 bases in the middle. CDR3 amino acids: CASSSPGLPNEQFF. The CDR3 DNA is TGTGCCAGCAGTTCCCCAGGACTACCTAATGAGCAGTTCTTC.

A few counts support this clonotype. The chain employs TRBV5-1 and TRBJ2-7; D gene unclear. CDR3 length: 13 amino acids. Per germline, CDR1 SGHRS and CDR2 YFSETQ. V dropped 0 bases and J dropped 4 bases, with 8 bases sitting between them. Written as DNA, the CDR3 is TGCGCCAGCAGCTTGGAAAACCGGTACGAGCAGTACTTC. This sequence encodes CASSLENRYEQYF.

This chain joins TRBV5-5 and TRBJ2-1, with a weak D call TRBD1 (6 bases). V lost 0 bases and J 4 bases, leaving 11 bases between the germline ends. This CDR3 has 15 amino acids. Germline lookup yields CDR1 SGHKS and CDR2 YYEKEE (reference sequence). The CDR3 coding sequence is TGTGCCAGCAGCTTGGGCTGGGGGCTTTACAATGAGCAGTTCTTC. This sequence encodes CASSLGWGLYNEQFF.

The chain uses TRBV7-2 and TRBJ1-5, with D maybe TRBD1 (5 bases). Germline lookup yields CDR1 SGHTA and CDR2 FQGNSA. Trimming left V 4 bases short and J 2 bases short, with 12 bases between. The CDR3 consists of 15 residues. CDR3 coding DNA: TGTGCCAGCAGCTCACTAATAGGGGGCAATCAGCCCCAGCATTTT. It translates to CASSSLIGGNQPQHF. The full variable domain, with the rest looked up from reference TRBV7-2 and TRBJ1-5, is GAGVSQSPSNKVTEKGKDVELRCDPISGHTALYWYRQSLGQGLEFLIYFQGNSAPDKSGLPSDRFSAERTGGSVSTLTIQRTQQEDSAVYLCASSSLIGGNQPQHFGDGTRLSIL.

V gene TRBV4-1 combines with J gene TRBJ1-6; D call uncertain. This CDR3 region has 17 residues. The V end lost 0 bases, the J end lost 0 bases, and 9 bases lay between the germline ends. Germline CDR1 and CDR2: MGHRA and YSYEKL. This chain's CDR3 is CASSQDSGSSYNSPLHF. CDR3 DNA: TGCGCCAGCAGCCAAGATAGTGGGAGCTCCTATAATTCACCCCTCCACTTT.

This clonotype was observed a handful of times. The chain is built from TRBV6-2 or TRBV6-3 and TRBJ2-2, with D possibly matching TRBD2 (5 bases). The CDR3 covers 15 residues. Germline CDR1 and CDR2: MNHEY and SVGEGT. V lost 5 bases to trimming and J lost 9 bases, with 19 bases between them. This CDR3 is CASSRLPGERRELFF. Here the CDR3 DNA reads TGTGCCAGCAGTAGACTACCAGGCGAAAGGCGGGAGCTGTTTTTT.

V is TRBV25-1 and J is TRBJ2-1; 9 bases line up with TRBD2. The length of the CDR3 is 14 residues. The junction had 4 bases not matched to a gene; V was cut back by 5 bases and J by 5 bases. CDR1 is MGHDK and CDR2 is SYGVNS in the germline V gene. The CDR3 bases are TGTGCCAGCAGTAGACTAGCGGCGGACAATGAGCAGTTCTTC. Translation gives CASSRLAADNEQFF. The full variable domain, its missing parts supplied by reference TRBV25-1 and TRBJ2-1, is EADIYQTPRYLVIGTGKKITLECSQTMGHDKMYWYQQDPGMELHLIHYSYGVNSTEKGDLSSESTVSRIRTEHFPLTLESARPSHTSQYLCASSRLAADNEQFFGPGTRLTVL.

The table lists this clonotype with a few counts. V is TRBV24-1 and J is TRBJ2-1; TRBD2 matches 10 bases. Germline V CDR1 and CDR2: KGHDR, SFDVKD. The V and J ends lost 4 bases and 8 bases, in that order; junction bases with no gene match: 4. The CDR3 sequence is 14 residues long. CDR3 sequence (DNA): TGTGCCACCAGTGACCCCGGACTAGCGGATGAGCAGTTCTTC. Its protein is CATSDPGLADEQFF.

The rearrangement joins TRBV5-1 to TRBJ2-7; D remains ambiguous. V lost 4 bases and J 1 base, leaving 18 bases between the germline ends. This CDR3 is built from 16 residues. Germline lookup yields CDR1 SGHRS and CDR2 YFSETQ. The CDR3 region is CASSNLGSLTSYEQYF. Written as DNA, the CDR3 is TGCGCCAGCAGCAATCTAGGGTCCCTTACTTCCTACGAGCAGTACTTC.

This clonotype was seen a few times. The chain recombines TRBV10-3 with TRBJ2-7, with a possible D match to TRBD2 (6 bases). This CDR3 has 13 amino acids. CDR1 and CDR2 (germline): ENHRY, SYGVKD. The CDR3 region has the DNA TGTGCCATTAGTGGCGGGGCTGGCTACGAGCAGTACGTC. Translated, it gives CAISGGAGYEQYV.

The V call is TRBV7-2, the J call TRBJ2-1; no firm D call. Trimming pared 2 bases from V and 6 bases from J, leaving 8 bases between. CDR1 is SGHTA, CDR2 FQGNSA, per germline. This CDR3 comprises 13 residues. CDR3 protein: CASSLIRGNEQFF. CDR3 DNA: TGTGCCAGCAGCTTAATACGCGGCAATGAGCAGTTCTTC.

The chain has TRBV20-1 and TRBJ2-5; D unresolved. In germline, CDR1 is DFQATT, CDR2 SNEGSKA (reference sequence). The CDR3 sequence is 14 residues long. Trimming removed 6 bases at V and 5 bases at J, with 19 bases between. CDR3 protein: CSAHPLGPGETQYF. CDR3 coding DNA: TGCAGTGCCCACCCGCTAGGGCCTGGGGAGACCCAGTACTTC.

This clonotype was seen at least ten times. V and J are TRBV5-1 and TRBJ2-3, with 7 bases matching TRBD1. Germline trimming cut 8 bases from V and 4 bases from J; bases unmatched to any gene: 10. Germline V lookup: CDR1 SGHRS, CDR2 YFSETQ. The CDR3 covers 14 residues. CDR3 protein: CASGPTGWSDTQYF. CDR3 bases: TGCGCCAGTGGACCGACAGGGTGGTCAGATACGCAGTATTTT. Filled out from reference TRBV5-1 and TRBJ2-3, the complete variable domain reads KAGVTQTPRYLIKTRGQQVTLSCSPISGHRSVSWYQQTPGQGLQFLFEYFSETQRNKGNFPGRFSGRQFSNSRSEMNVSTLELGDSALYLCASGPTGWSDTQYFGPGTRLTVL.

This clonotype was counted a few times. The CDR3 bases are TGCAGCGTTGAGGGCACTGGCTCTAGCACAGATACGCAGTATTTT. This sequence encodes CSVEGTGSSTDTQYF. V gene TRBV29-1 combines with J gene TRBJ2-3; D unclear. The germline V gene has CDR1 SQVTM and CDR2 ANQGSEA. With 3 bases removed from V and 0 bases from J, the gap between germline ends came to 13 bases. The CDR3 has 15 amino acids.

In this sample, this clonotype turned up many times. The chain carries TRBV7-2 and TRBJ2-1; tentatively, D is TRBD2 (6 bases). Germline CDR1 and CDR2: SGHTA and FQGNSA. The V gene lost 3 bases and the J gene lost 11 bases, with 11 bases spanning the gap. The CDR3 sequence is 12 residues long. The CDR3, as DNA: TGTGCCAGCAGCTTTCCCGGGACTCAGCAGTTCTTC. It encodes CASSFPGTQQFF.

This clonotype was detected many times. This chain links TRBV25-1 with TRBJ2-7; D uncertain. CDR3 size: 13 residues. The germline V and J ends were trimmed by 0 bases and 4 bases, with 7 bases remaining between them. Per the germline V gene, CDR1 is MGHDK and CDR2 is SYGVNS. In nucleotides, the CDR3 is TGTGCCAGCAGTGAATACAGCACATACGAGCAGTACTTC. Encoded protein: CASSEYSTYEQYF.

The chain combines TRBV5-6 with TRBJ2-1; TRBD2 matches at 10 bases. Germline-derived CDR1 and CDR2 are SGHDT and YYEEEE. The CDR3 has 16 amino acids. The V segment lost 2 bases and the J segment 4 bases; nucleotides outside the gene matches: 6. The chain's CDR3 is CASSFGLAGGYNEQFF. The CDR3 DNA follows: TGTGCCAGCAGCTTTGGCTTAGCGGGAGGTTACAATGAGCAGTTCTTC.

This clonotype was observed a few times. The rearrangement links TRBV20-1 to TRBJ2-5, with D possibly matching TRBD1 (6 bases). Trimming removed 0 bases at V and 2 bases at J, with 19 bases between. This CDR3 region has 17 residues. Germline values: CDR1 DFQATT, CDR2 SNEGSKA (reference sequence). The CDR3 DNA is TGCAGTGCTAGAGACGACAGGCCGCTTCTGATACAAGAGACCCAGTACTTC. Its translation: CSARDDRPLLIQETQYF.